This is a list of T cell receptor beta chains from one sample in a study of a mutant IDH1 vaccine in newly diagnosed glioma. These receptors lack a known antigen. TCRdb keeps only in-frame clones here, not all; method: immunoSEQ multiplex PCR. The sample holds about 84,000 clones; approximately 78% are singletons and the top ten take more than 4.5%. Here the sequenced sample was PBMCs, taken from a glioma patient whose treatment included an IDH1 peptide vaccine. These receptors were taken from a man in his forties with glioma. Each CDR3 is given with its conserved first and last residue. A D gene is named only where the DNA matches it firmly. Expanded clones are given a class, and other clones once, few, many or no size at all.

>NA|TRBV6-1|TRBJ2-5|TRBD2
TGTGCCAGCAGTGATGGGACTAGTCCAAGGGGGACCCAGTACTTC
CASSDGTSPRGTQYF
>NA|TRBV7-2|TRBJ1-5|NA
TGTGCCAGCAGCTTGCGGGGGCATAGCAATCAGCCCCAGCATTTT
CASSLRGHSNQPQHF
>NA|TRBV28|TRBJ2-7|TRBD2
TGTGCCAGCAATACCCCAGCGGGAGTGGACGAGCAGTACTTC
CASNTPAGVDEQYF
>once|TRBV11-2|TRBJ2-2|TRBD1
TGTGCCAGCAGCCAGGACAGGACCGGGGAGCTGTTTTTT
CASSQDRTGELFF
>NA|TRBV7-7|TRBJ1-1|NA
TGTGCTAGCAGCTTATTGGCTCGCAACACTGAAGCTTTCTTT
CASSLLARNTEAFF
>NA|TRBV5-5|TRBJ1-2|NA
TGTGCCAGCAGCTTGGGACACAACTATGGCTACACCTTC
CASSLGHNYGYTF
>NA|TRBV4-1|TRBJ2-7|TRBD2
TGCGCCAGCAGCCAAGCGCCTAGCGGGGGTTACTACGAGCAGTACTTC
CASSQAPSGGYYEQYF
>NA|TRBV2|TRBJ2-7|NA
TGTGCCAGCAGGATAGGGGCCTACGAGCAGTACTTC
CASRIGAYEQYF
>NA|TRBV6-1|TRBJ2-5|NA
TGTGCCAGCAGTAGGGACACCCAAGAGACCCAGTACTTC
CASSRDTQETQYF
>NA|TRBV9|TRBJ1-1|NA
TGTGCCAGCAGCTCCGAGGGAAACACTGAAGCTTTCTTT
CASSSEGNTEAFF
>NA|TRBV5-4|TRBJ1-4|NA
TGTGCCAGCACCGTCCGGTTTAACAGCCATGAAAAACTGTTTTTT
CASTVRFNSHEKLFF
>NA|TRBV11-2|TRBJ2-7|NA
TGTGCCAGCAGCGTAGACCAGGGGGGGGCCGAGCAGTACTTC
CASSVDQGGAEQYF
>NA|TRBV7-5|TRBJ2-7|NA
TGTGCCAGCAGCTCCGATCCGACTAGCAGCCACGAGCAGTACTTC
CASSSDPTSSHEQYF
>few|TRBV28|TRBJ2-1|NA
TGTGCCAGCAGTTTGGGGGGCTGGGATGAGCAGTTCTTC
CASSLGGWDEQFF
>once|TRBV19|TRBJ1-5|NA
TGTGCCAGTAAAGGGGCCAGCCTTAGCAATCAGCCCCAGCATTTT
CASKGASLSNQPQHF